A selection of T cell receptor beta chains follows, all from one sample in a study of cytomegalovirus exposure and HLA in healthy donors. Profiling relied on immunoSEQ multiplex PCR, and the TCRdb table lists in-frame clones only, not all of them. Seen here are roughly 90,000 clones, approximately 80% observed once, and the top ten hold roughly 2%. The sequenced sample consisted of PBMCs. These receptors were taken from a man aged 18 to 30 in good health and CMV-seronegative. Both conserved end residues are part of each CDR3. The order of the fields is J gene, D gene, V gene, clone size, CDR3 DNA, CDR3 protein. D genes are given only for firm matches. Expanded clones get a size class; other rows say once, few or many, or leave the size out.

>TRBJ1-2|-|TRBV27|few
TGTGCCAGCAGCCAGGCCGGGACATCAAGGTTCTATGGCTACACCTTC
CASSQAGTSRFYGYTF
>TRBJ1-4|-|TRBV9|-
TGTGCCAGCAGCGTAGCCGGGGGGCGGCAGGCAGGGGATGAAAAACTGTTTTTT
CASSVAGGRQAGDEKLFF
>TRBJ1-1|-|TRBV5-1|-
TGCGCCAGCACCTACGGTGGAGGGAGCACTGAAGCTTTCTTT
CASTYGGGSTEAFF
>TRBJ2-5|TRBD2|TRBV30|-
TGTGCCTGGAGTGTAGTCGGGGGGTCCGGAACCCAGTACTTC
CAWSVVGGSGTQYF
>TRBJ1-4|TRBD1|TRBV7-2|few
TGTGCCAGCAGCTTAAACAGGGGGGGAGAAAAACTGTTTTTT
CASSLNRGGEKLFF
>TRBJ2-7|-|TRBV5-6|-
TGTGCCAGCAGCCCAGGACCTGGGAGTACGTACGAGCAGTACTTC
CASSPGPGSTYEQYF
>TRBJ2-2|-|TRBV4-1|-
TGCGCCAGCAGCCAAGATCACAGGAATTTGGCCGGGGAGCTGTTTTTT
CASSQDHRNLAGELFF
>TRBJ1-4|TRBD1|TRBV5-1|-
TGCGCCAGCAGCTCCGACAGGGAGTTAAATGAAAAACTGTTTTTT
CASSSDRELNEKLFF
>TRBJ2-7|-|TRBV27|-
TGTGCCAGCAACGCCCGCGGCAGTTCCTCCTACGAGCAGTACTTC
CASNARGSSSYEQYF
>TRBJ1-4|-|TRBV7-6|-
TGTGCCAGCAGCTTTGGGAGGGTGGATAATGAAAAACTGTTTTTT
CASSFGRVDNEKLFF
>TRBJ1-2|TRBD1|TRBV9|once
TGTGCCAGCAGCGCCCCGGGACAGGAGAACTATGGCTACACCTTC
CASSAPGQENYGYTF